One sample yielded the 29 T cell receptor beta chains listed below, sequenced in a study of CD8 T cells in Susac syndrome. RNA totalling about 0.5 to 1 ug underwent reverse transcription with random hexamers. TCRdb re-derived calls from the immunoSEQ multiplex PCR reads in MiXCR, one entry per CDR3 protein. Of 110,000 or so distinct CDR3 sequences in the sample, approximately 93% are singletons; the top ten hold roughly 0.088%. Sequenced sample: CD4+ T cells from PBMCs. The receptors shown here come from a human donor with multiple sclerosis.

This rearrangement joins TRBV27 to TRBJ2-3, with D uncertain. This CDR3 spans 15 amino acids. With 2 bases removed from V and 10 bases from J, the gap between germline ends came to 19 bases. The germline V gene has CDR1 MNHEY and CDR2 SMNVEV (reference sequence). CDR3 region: CASSLRSLGHRPQYF. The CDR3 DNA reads TGTGCCAGCAGTTTACGATCACTCGGTCACCGTCCGCAGTATTTT.

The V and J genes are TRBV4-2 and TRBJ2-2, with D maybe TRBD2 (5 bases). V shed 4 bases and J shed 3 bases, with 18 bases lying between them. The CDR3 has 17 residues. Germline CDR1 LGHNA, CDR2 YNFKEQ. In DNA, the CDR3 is TGTGCCAGCAGCCTAACCCGTGGAGGAGAGTACACCGGGGAGCTGTTTTTT. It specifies CASSLTRGGEYTGELFF.

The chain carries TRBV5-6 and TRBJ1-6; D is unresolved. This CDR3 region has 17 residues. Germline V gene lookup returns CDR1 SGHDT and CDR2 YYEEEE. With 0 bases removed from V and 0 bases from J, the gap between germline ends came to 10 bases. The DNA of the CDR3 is TGTGCCAGCAGCTTGGACACGACCGGCTCCTATAATTCACCCCTCCACTTT. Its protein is CASSLDTTGSYNSPLHF. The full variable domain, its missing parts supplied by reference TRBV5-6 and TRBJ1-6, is DAGVTQSPTHLIKTRGQQVTLRCSPKSGHDTVSWYQQALGQGPQFIFQYYEEEERQRGNFPDRFSGHQFPNYSSELNVNALLLGDSALYLCASSLDTTGSYNSPLHFGNGTRLTVT.

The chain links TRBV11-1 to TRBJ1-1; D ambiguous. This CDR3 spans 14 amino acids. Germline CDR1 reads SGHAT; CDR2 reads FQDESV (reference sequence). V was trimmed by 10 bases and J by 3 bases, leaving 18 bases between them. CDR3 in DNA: TGTGCCACCAACTCCAGGCGGGATTACACTGAAGCTTTCTTT. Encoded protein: CATNSRRDYTEAFF. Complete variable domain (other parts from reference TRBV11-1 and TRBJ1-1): EAEVAQSPRYKITEKSQAVAFWCDPISGHATLYWYRQILGQGPELLVQFQDESVVDDSQLPKDRFSAERLKGVDSTLKIQPAELGDSAMYLCATNSRRDYTEAFFGQGTRLTVV.

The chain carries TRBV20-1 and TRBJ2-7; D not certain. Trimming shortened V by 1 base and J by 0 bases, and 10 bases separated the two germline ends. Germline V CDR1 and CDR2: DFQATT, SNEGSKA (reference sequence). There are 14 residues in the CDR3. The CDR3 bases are TGCAGTGCTAGAGCGGCAGCAGCCTCCTACGAGCAGTACTTC. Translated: CSARAAAASYEQYF.

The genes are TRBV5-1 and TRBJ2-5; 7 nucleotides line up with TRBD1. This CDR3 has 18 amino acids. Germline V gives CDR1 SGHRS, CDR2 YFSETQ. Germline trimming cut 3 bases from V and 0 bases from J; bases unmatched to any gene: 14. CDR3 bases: TGCGCCAGCAGCTCCCGGGAAGGGACAGTGTCATACCAAGAGACCCAGTACTTC. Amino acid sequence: CASSSREGTVSYQETQYF.

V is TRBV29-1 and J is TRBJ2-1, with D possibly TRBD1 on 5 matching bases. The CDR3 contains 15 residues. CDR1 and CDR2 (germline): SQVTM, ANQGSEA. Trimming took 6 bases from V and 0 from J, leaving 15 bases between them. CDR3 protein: CSVPGGASSYNEQFF. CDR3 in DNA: TGCAGCGTCCCGGGTGGGGCGAGCTCCTACAATGAGCAGTTCTTC.

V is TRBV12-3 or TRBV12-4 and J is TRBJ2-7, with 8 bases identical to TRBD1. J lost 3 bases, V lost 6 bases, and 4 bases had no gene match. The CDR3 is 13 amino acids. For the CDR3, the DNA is TGTGCCAGCAGGCCACAGGGGGTCTACGAGCAGTACTTC. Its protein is CASRPQGVYEQYF.

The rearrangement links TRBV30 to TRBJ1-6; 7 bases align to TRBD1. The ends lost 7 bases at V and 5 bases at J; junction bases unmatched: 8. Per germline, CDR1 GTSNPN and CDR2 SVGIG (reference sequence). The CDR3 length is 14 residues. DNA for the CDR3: TGTGCCTCGGGCGAGGGGGCAGATAATTCACCCCTCCACTTT. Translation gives CASGEGADNSPLHF.

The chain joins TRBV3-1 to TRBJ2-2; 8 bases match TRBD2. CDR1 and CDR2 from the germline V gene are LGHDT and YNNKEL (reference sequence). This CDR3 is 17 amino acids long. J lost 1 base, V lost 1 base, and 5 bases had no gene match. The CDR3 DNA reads TGTGCCAGCAGCCAAGCGGGGGGGCCGGGGAACACCGGGGAGCTGTTTTTT. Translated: CASSQAGGPGNTGELFF. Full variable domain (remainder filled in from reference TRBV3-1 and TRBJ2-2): DTAVSQTPKYLVTQMGNDKSIKCEQNLGHDTMYWYKQDSKKFLKIMFSYNNKELIINETVPNRFSPKSPDKAHLNLHINSLELGDSAVYFCASSQAGGPGNTGELFFGEGSRLTVL.

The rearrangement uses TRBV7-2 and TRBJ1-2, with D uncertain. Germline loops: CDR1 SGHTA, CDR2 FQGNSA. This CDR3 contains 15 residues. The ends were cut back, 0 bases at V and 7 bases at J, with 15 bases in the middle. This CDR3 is CASSLALNPASGYTF. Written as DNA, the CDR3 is TGTGCCAGCAGCTTAGCATTAAATCCCGCAAGTGGCTACACCTTC.

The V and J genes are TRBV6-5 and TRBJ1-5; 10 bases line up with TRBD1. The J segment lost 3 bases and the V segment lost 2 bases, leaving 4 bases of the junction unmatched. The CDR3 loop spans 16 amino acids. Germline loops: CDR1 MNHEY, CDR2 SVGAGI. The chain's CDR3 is CASSYRDRGFNQPQHF. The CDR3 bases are TGTGCCAGCAGTTACCGGGACAGGGGTTTCAATCAGCCCCAGCATTTT.

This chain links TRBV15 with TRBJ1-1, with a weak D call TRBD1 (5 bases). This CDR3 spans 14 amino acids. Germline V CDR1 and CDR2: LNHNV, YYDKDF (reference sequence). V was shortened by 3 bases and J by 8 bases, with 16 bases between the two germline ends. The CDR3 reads CATSSGHSPLEAFF. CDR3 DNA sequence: TGTGCCACCAGCAGTGGACACTCCCCCCTCGAAGCTTTCTTT.

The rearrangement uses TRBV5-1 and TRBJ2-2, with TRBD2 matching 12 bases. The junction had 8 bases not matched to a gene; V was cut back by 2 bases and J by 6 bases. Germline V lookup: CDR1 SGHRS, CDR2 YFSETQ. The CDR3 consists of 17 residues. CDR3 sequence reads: CASSLRLAGASAGELFF. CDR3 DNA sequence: TGCGCCAGCAGCTTACGACTAGCGGGGGCCAGCGCCGGGGAGCTGTTTTTT. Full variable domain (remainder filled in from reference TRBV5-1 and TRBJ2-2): KAGVTQTPRYLIKTRGQQVTLSCSPISGHRSVSWYQQTPGQGLQFLFEYFSETQRNKGNFPGRFSGRQFSNSRSEMNVSTLELGDSALYLCASSLRLAGASAGELFFGEGSRLTVL.

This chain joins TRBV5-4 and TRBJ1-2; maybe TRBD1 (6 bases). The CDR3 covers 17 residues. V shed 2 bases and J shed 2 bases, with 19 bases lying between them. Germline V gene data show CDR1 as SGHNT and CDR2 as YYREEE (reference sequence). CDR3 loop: CASSFPPPGALNYGYTF. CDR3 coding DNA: TGTGCCAGCAGCTTCCCCCCTCCGGGGGCGTTGAACTATGGCTACACCTTC.

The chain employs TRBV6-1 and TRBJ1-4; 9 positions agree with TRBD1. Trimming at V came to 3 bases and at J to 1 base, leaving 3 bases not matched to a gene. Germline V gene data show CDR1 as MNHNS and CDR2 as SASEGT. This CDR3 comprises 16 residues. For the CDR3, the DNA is TGTGCCAGCAGTGACCTGACAGGGGGAACTAATGAAAAACTGTTTTTT. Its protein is CASSDLTGGTNEKLFF.

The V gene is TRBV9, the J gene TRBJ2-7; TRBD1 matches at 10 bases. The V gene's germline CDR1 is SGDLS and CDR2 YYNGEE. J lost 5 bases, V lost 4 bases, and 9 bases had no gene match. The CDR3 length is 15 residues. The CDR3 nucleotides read TGTGCCAGCAGCCCCTGGACAGGGGGGAGCCACGAGCAGTACTTC. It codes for CASSPWTGGSHEQYF.

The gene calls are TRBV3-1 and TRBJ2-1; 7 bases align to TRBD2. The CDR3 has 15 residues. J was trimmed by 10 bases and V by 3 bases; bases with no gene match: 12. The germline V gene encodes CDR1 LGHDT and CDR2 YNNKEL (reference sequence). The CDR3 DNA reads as TGTGCCAGCAGCCAGAACGGGCTAGCGGTCGGGGAGCAGTTCTTC. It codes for CASSQNGLAVGEQFF.

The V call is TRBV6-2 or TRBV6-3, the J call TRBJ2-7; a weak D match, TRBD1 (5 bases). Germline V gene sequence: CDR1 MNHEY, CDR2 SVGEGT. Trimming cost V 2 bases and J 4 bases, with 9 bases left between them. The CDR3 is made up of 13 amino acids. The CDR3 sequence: CASSYPQGYEQYF. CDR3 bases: TGTGCCAGCAGTTACCCCCAGGGATACGAGCAGTACTTC.

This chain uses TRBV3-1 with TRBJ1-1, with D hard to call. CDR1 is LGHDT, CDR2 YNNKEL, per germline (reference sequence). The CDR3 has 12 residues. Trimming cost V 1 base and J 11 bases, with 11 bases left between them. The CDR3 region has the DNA TGTGCCAGCAGCCAAGGGCCAGGTCCGGCTTTCTTT. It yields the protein CASSQGPGPAFF.

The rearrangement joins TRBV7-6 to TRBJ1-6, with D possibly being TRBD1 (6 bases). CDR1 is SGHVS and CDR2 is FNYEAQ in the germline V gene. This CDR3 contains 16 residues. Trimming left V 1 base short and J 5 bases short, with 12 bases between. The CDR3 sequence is CASSLVAGANNSPLHF. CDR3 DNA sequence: TGTGCCAGCAGCTTAGTAGCGGGGGCAAATAATTCACCCCTCCACTTT.

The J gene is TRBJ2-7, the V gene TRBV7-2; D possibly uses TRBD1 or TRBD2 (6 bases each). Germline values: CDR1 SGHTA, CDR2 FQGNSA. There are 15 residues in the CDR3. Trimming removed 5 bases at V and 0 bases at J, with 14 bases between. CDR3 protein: CASSARWGASYEQYF. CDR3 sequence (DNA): TGTGCCAGCAGCGCCCGATGGGGGGCCTCCTACGAGCAGTACTTC.

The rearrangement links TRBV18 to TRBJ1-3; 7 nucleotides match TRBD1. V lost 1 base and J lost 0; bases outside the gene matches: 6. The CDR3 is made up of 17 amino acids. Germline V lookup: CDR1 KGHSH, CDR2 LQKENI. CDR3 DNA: TGTGCCAGCTCACCACGGGACAGTTCTATCTCTGGAAACACCATATATTTT. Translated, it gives CASSPRDSSISGNTIYF.

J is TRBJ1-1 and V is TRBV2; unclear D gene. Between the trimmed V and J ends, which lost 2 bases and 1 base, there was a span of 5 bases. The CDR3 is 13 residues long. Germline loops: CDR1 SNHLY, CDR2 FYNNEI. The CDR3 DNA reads TGTGCCAGCAGTGAATTCCAGAACACTGAAGCTTTCTTT. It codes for CASSEFQNTEAFF.

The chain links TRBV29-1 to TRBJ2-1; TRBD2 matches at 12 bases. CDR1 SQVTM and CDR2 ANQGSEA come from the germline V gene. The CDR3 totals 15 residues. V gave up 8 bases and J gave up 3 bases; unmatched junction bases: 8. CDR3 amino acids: CSFIGLAGSYNEQFF. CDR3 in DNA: TGCAGCTTCATAGGACTAGCGGGGAGCTACAATGAGCAGTTCTTC.

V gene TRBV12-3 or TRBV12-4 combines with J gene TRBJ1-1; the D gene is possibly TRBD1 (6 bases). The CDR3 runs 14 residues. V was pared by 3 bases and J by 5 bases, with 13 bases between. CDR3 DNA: TGTGCCAGCAGTTTTGGGGCAGGGGAAACTGAAGCTTTCTTT. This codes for CASSFGAGETEAFF.

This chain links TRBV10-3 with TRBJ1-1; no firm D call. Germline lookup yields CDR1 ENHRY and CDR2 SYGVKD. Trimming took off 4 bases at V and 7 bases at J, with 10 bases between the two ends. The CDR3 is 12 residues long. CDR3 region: CAISVEGLEAFF. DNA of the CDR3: TGTGCCATCAGTGTAGAAGGGCTTGAAGCTTTCTTT.

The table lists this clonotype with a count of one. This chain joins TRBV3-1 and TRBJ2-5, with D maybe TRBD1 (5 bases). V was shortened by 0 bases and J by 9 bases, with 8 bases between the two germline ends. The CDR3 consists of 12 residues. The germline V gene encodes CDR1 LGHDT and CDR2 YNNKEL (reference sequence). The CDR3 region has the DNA TGTGCCAGCAGCCAAGATCTAGGGGCCCAGTACTTC. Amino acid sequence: CASSQDLGAQYF.

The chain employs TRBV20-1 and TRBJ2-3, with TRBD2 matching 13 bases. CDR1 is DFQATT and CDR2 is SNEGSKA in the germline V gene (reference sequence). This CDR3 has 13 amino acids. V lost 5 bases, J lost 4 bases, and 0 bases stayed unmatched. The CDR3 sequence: CSAGTSGADTQYF. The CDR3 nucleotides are TGCAGTGCTGGGACTAGCGGGGCAGATACGCAGTATTTT.